Included here is one TCR beta chain sequence, with context. The data derive from a study of T cell responses to AZD1222 COVID-19 vaccine. Data came from immunoSEQ multiplex PCR; TCRdb stores just in-frame clones and leaves some out. The sample holds about 42,000 clones, approximately 88% seen once. Trimming pared 10 bases from V and 6 bases from J, leaving 14 bases between. CDR3 length: 12 residues. The sequence was collected from an adult who received the AZD1222 COVID-19 vaccine. Sequencing used peripheral blood, obtained 28 days after the second AZD1222 dose. The chain couples TRBV12-3 or TRBV12-4 to TRBJ2-3, with D tentatively TRBD1 (7 bases). The CDR3 DNA reads TGTGCCACAGGGGGAGGCGGGGATACGCAGTATTTT. This translates into CATGGGGDTQYF.